Presented here are 18 T cell receptor beta chains from one specimen sequenced in a study of blood T cell repertoires in COVID-19. Sequencing used immunoSEQ multiplex PCR; TCRdb keeps in-frame clones, though not all of them. The sample yields tens of thousands of clones, approximately 83% seen once. The sequenced sample consisted of peripheral blood. The source is a woman aged 60 to 75 with acute or convalescent COVID-19.

This chain uses TRBV5-5 with TRBJ2-7, with 11 bases fitting TRBD2. The CDR3 totals 17 residues. Germline assignment: CDR1 SGHKS and CDR2 YYEKEE (reference sequence). The trim removed 1 base at V and 0 bases at J, leaving 6 bases unmatched. The CDR3 DNA follows: TGTGCCAGCAGCTTGCGATGGGGGACTAGCGGCTCCTACGAGCAGTACTTC. Translation: CASSLRWGTSGSYEQYF.

The chain couples TRBV29-1 to TRBJ1-1, with 7 bases identical to TRBD1. Germline lookup yields CDR1 SQVTM and CDR2 ANQGSEA. The CDR3 covers 13 residues. The V segment lost 8 bases and the J segment 1 base; nucleotides outside the gene matches: 7. CDR3 region: CSYSGQSNTEAFF. CDR3 DNA sequence: TGCAGCTATTCGGGACAGTCGAACACTGAAGCTTTCTTT. The full variable domain, its missing parts supplied by reference TRBV29-1 and TRBJ1-1, is SAVISQKPSRDICQRGTSLTIQCQVDSQVTMMFWYRQQPGQSLTLIATANQGSEATYESGFVIDKFPISRPNLTFSTLTVSNMSPEDSSIYLCSYSGQSNTEAFFGQGTRLTVV.

The chain joins TRBV29-1 to TRBJ1-5; TRBD1 matches 7 bases. The germline gives CDR1 SQVTM, CDR2 ANQGSEA. This CDR3 contains 14 residues. After removal of 6 bases from V and 3 bases from J, the junction contained 8 bases not matched to a gene. The CDR3 DNA reads TGCAGCGTGACACAGGGGAATAACAATCAGCCCCAGCATTTT. Its protein is CSVTQGNNNQPQHF.

J is TRBJ2-1 and V is TRBV2; D unresolved. Germline V lookup: CDR1 SNHLY, CDR2 FYNNEI. Trimming stripped 6 bases from V and 0 bases from J, with 12 bases between. There are 15 residues in the CDR3. This CDR3 is CASRKEFSSYNEQFF. The DNA of the CDR3 is TGTGCCAGCAGGAAGGAGTTCTCCTCCTACAATGAGCAGTTCTTC.

This clone came up once. The chain carries TRBV5-1 and TRBJ2-1; 7 nucleotides line up with TRBD2. The trim removed 1 base at V and 8 bases at J, leaving 9 bases unmatched. There are 15 residues in the CDR3. Germline-derived CDR1 and CDR2 are SGHRS and YFSETQ. The CDR3 is CASSLRSGIFDEQFF. As DNA, the CDR3 is TGCGCCAGCAGCTTGAGGAGCGGGATATTCGATGAGCAGTTCTTC.

The V call is TRBV18, the J call TRBJ1-1; D remains unclear. This CDR3 has 14 amino acids. V lost 3 bases and J 0 bases, leaving 8 bases between the germline ends. Germline-derived CDR1 and CDR2 are KGHSH and LQKENI. CDR3 bases: TGTGCCAGCTCACCCACTTCGATGAACACTGAAGCTTTCTTT. It translates to CASSPTSMNTEAFF.

CDR3 amino acids: CASSVTGFLNEKLFF. In nucleotides, the CDR3 is TGTGCCAGCAGCGTAACAGGGTTCCTTAATGAAAAACTGTTTTTT. The rearrangement links TRBV9 to TRBJ1-4; D perhaps matches TRBD1 (6 bases). Looked up from germline, CDR1 is SGDLS and CDR2 is YYNGEE. Trimming cost V 1 base and J 4 bases, with 11 bases left between them. The CDR3 contains 15 residues.

The chain joins TRBV3-1 (or the pseudogene TRBV3-2) to TRBJ2-5, with TRBD2 matching 7 bases. The V and J ends lost 0 bases and 5 bases, in that order; junction bases with no gene match: 6. Germline loops: CDR1 LGHDT, CDR2 YNNKEL (reference sequence). CDR3 length equals 15 residues. In DNA, the CDR3 is TGTGCCAGCAGCCAAGACCTCGCCGGGAGGGAGACCCAGTACTTC. This translates into CASSQDLAGRETQYF.

This clone was detected only a few times. The V and J genes are TRBV19 and TRBJ1-1, with D unresolved. V gave up 6 bases and J gave up 0 bases, with 8 bases separating them. Germline loops: CDR1 LNHDA, CDR2 SQIVND (reference sequence). The length of the CDR3 is 13 residues. The CDR3 nucleotides read TGTGCCAGTAGCCCGGGAGTGAACACTGAAGCTTTCTTT. It codes for CASSPGVNTEAFF.

The V gene is TRBV11-2, the J gene TRBJ1-3; D might be TRBD1 (5 bases). The length of the CDR3 is 13 residues. Germline assignment: CDR1 SGHAT and CDR2 FQNNGV. Trimming left V 5 bases short and J 9 bases short, with 14 bases between. CDR3 bases: TGTGCCAGCAGCCCTTTGGGGGGTGGCACCATATATTTT. Amino acid sequence: CASSPLGGGTIYF.

This chain links TRBV4-1 with TRBJ1-6, with D perhaps TRBD1 (5 bases). CDR1 and CDR2 (germline): MGHRA, YSYEKL. Trimming left V 5 bases short and J 6 bases short, with 17 bases between. This CDR3 region has 16 residues. DNA of the CDR3: TGCGCCAGCAGCAGCATAAACGCGGGGGGTAATTCACCCCTCCACTTT. Translation gives CASSSINAGGNSPLHF.

The sample holds a few counts of this clone. V and J are TRBV5-6 and TRBJ2-7, with a tentative D call TRBD2 (5 bases). The CDR3 has 13 amino acids. Trimming took off 4 bases at V and 7 bases at J, with 15 bases between the two ends. Germline V gene sequence: CDR1 SGHDT, CDR2 YYEEEE. This CDR3 is CASSGTGPGEQYF. The DNA of the CDR3 is TGTGCCAGCAGCGGAACCGGGCCGGGGGAGCAGTACTTC.

The chain combines TRBV25-1 with TRBJ1-2, with D perhaps TRBD1 (5 bases). Germline V lookup: CDR1 MGHDK, CDR2 SYGVNS. The CDR3 loop spans 16 amino acids. Trimming took off 5 bases at V and 6 bases at J, with 22 bases between the two ends. Here the CDR3 reads CASSPWEGPKGNGYTF. The CDR3 coding sequence is TGTGCCAGCAGTCCTTGGGAGGGGCCCAAGGGGAATGGCTACACCTTC.

The chain is built from TRBV9 and TRBJ1-1, with TRBD1 matching 9 bases. After removal of 4 bases from V and 5 bases from J, the junction contained 6 bases not matched to a gene. Germline V gene sequence: CDR1 SGDLS, CDR2 YYNGEE. The CDR3 runs to 14 residues. The CDR3 DNA reads as TGTGCCAGCAGCACGGGACAGGGATCAACTGAAGCTTTCTTT. Protein product: CASSTGQGSTEAFF.

The V call is TRBV11-3, the J call TRBJ2-1, with D perhaps matching TRBD1 (5 bases). Trimming cost V 4 bases and J 4 bases, with 8 bases left between them. The CDR3 consists of 13 residues. CDR1 and CDR2 (germline): SGHNT, YENEEA. The CDR3, as DNA: TGTGCCAGCAGCTACCAGGGTTACAATGAGCAGTTCTTC. Protein sequence: CASSYQGYNEQFF.

The sample holds a few counts of this clone. The V gene is TRBV7-9, the J gene TRBJ1-5; D is unclear. Germline V lookup: CDR1 SEHNR, CDR2 FQNEAQ (reference sequence). The CDR3 consists of 13 residues. Trimming left V 6 bases short and J 3 bases short, with 9 bases between. CDR3 nucleotide sequence: TGTGCCAGCAGTCGGGGTCCCAATCAGCCCCAGCATTTT. This gives the protein CASSRGPNQPQHF.

The rearrangement links TRBV4-2 to TRBJ1-6, with D uncertain. Germline V gives CDR1 LGHNA, CDR2 YNFKEQ. V was trimmed by 1 base and J by 0 bases, leaving 10 bases between them. The CDR3 has 17 amino acids. Here the CDR3 reads CASSQAPLASYNSPLHF. The CDR3 DNA reads as TGTGCCAGCAGCCAAGCTCCTTTGGCCTCCTATAATTCACCCCTCCACTTT.

V is TRBV13 and J is TRBJ1-2; D call uncertain. The CDR3 loop spans 14 amino acids. Germline lookup yields CDR1 PRHDT and CDR2 FYEKMQ (reference sequence). The V end was cut by 3 bases, the J end by 2 bases, with 10 bases between. CDR3 DNA: TGTGCCAGCAGCTTTAAACGGAGAAACTATGGCTACACCTTC. It yields the protein CASSFKRRNYGYTF.